A selection of T cell receptor beta chains follows, all from one sample in a study of T cells in Graves' hyperthyroidism and ophthalmopathy. TCRdb analysed the multiplex PCR reads with MiXCR anew, one entry per CDR3 protein. In the table there are approximately 640,000 distinct CDR3 sequences, approximately 42% of which are singletons. Sequencing was performed on peripheral blood or thyroid tissue (not recorded which). Receptors were obtained from an adult man with Graves' disease, either hyperthyroidism or ophthalmopathy (not recorded which). CDR3s include the opening cysteine and the closing phenylalanine or tryptophan. A D gene is named only where the DNA matches it firmly. For some rows the clone size is stated as once, few or many, or as a class when expanded; others skip it.

TRBV29-1	TRBD1	.	TRBJ1-4	CSVQTGAGEKLFF	TGCAGCGTCCAGACAGGGGCCGGTGAAAAACTGTTTTTT
TRBV15	.	.	TRBJ2-2	CATSRAGSSLDTGELFF	TGTGCCACCAGCAGAGCAGGGAGTAGCCTGGACACCGGGGAGCTGTTTTTT
TRBV20-1	.	few	TRBJ1-4	CSAPNTRRATNEKLFF	TGCAGTGCTCCAAACACCCGGAGGGCAACTAATGAAAAACTGTTTTTT
TRBV24-1	.	.	TRBJ2-1	CATSEEREEQFF	TGTGCCACCAGTGAGGAAAGGGAGGAGCAGTTCTTC
TRBV19	.	few	TRBJ2-6	CASTDGGSGANVLTF	TGTGCCAGTACCGACGGAGGCTCTGGGGCCAACGTCCTGACTTTC
TRBV7-2	.	.	TRBJ2-2	CASSLALWGSNGELFF	TGTGCCAGCAGCTTAGCGCTGTGGGGATCCAACGGGGAGCTGTTTTTT
TRBV12-3/TRBV12-4	.	.	TRBJ1-5	CASSSYRSNQPQHF	TGTGCCAGCAGTTCTTACAGGAGCAATCAGCCCCAGCATTTT
TRBV19	TRBD1	.	TRBJ1-6	CASTPTGWSPLHF	TGTGCCAGTACCCCGACAGGGTGGTCACCCCTCCACTTT
TRBV19	.	few	TRBJ2-7	CASTDGLDEQYF	TGTGCCAGTACCGACGGACTCGACGAGCAGTACTTC
TRBV10-3	TRBD2	once	TRBJ2-7	CAINKAGGPMEYF	TGTGCCATCAATAAAGCGGGGGGCCCTATGGAGTACTTC
TRBV9	.	few	TRBJ1-2	CASSLRGGGNYGYTF	TGTGCCAGCAGCCTCCGGGGGGGGGGCAACTATGGCTACACCTTC
TRBV5-1	TRBD1	few	TRBJ1-5	CASSLADRGPGGDQPQHF	TGCGCCAGCAGCTTGGCGGACAGGGGGCCGGGGGGTGATCAGCCCCAGCATTTT